This T cell receptor (beta chain) was sequenced for a study of blood T cell repertoires in COVID-19. Sequencing used immunoSEQ multiplex PCR; TCRdb keeps in-frame clones, though not all of them. The top ten clones hold 6% to 8.5% of a sample with fewer than 130,000 clones, less than 75% of them seen once. The CDR3 spans 14 residues. Germline V CDR1 and CDR2: MNHEY, SMNVEV (reference sequence). Trimming at V came to 5 bases and at J to 2 bases, leaving 5 bases not matched to a gene. This chain uses TRBV27 with TRBJ2-7; 8 positions agree with TRBD2. Material for sequencing was peripheral blood. This TCR was sampled from an older woman with acute or convalescent COVID-19. The CDR3 loop is CASSTRAGAYEQYF. The DNA of the CDR3 is TGTGCCAGCAGTACCCGAGCGGGAGCCTACGAGCAGTACTTC.